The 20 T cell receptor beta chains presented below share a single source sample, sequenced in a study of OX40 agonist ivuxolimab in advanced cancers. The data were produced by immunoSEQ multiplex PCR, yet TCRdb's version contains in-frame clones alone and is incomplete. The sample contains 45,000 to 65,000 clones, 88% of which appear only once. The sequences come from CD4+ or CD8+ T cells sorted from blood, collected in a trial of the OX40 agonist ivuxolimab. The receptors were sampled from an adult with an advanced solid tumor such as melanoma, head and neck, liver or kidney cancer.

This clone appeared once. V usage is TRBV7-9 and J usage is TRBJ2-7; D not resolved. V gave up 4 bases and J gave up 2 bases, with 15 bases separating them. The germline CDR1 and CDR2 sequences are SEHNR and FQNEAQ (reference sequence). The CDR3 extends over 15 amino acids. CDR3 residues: CASSSLTAPPYEQYF. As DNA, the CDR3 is TGTGCCAGCAGCTCACTGACTGCCCCCCCCTACGAGCAGTACTTC.

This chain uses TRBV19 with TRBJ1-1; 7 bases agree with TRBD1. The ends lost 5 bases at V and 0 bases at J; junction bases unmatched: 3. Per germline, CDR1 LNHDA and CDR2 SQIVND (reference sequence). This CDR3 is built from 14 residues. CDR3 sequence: CASSGQALNTEAFF. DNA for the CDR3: TGTGCCAGTAGTGGACAGGCTTTGAACACTGAAGCTTTCTTT. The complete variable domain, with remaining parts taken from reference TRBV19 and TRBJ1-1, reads DGGITQSPKYLFRKEGQNVTLSCEQNLNHDAMYWYRQDPGQGLRLIYYSQIVNDFQKGDIAEGYSVSREKKESFPLTVTSAQKNPTAFYLCASSGQALNTEAFFGQGTRLTVV.

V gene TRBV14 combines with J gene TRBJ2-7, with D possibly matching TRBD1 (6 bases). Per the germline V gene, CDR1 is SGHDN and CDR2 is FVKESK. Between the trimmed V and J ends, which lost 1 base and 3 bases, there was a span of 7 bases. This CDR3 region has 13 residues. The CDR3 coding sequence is TGTGCCAGCAGCCAAGGGACAGACTACGAGCAGTACGTC. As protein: CASSQGTDYEQYV.

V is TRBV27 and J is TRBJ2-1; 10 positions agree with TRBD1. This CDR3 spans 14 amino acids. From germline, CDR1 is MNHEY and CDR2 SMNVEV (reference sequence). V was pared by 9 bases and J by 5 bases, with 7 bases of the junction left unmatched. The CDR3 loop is CASRAGTGDNEQFF. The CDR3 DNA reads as TGTGCCAGTCGGGCCGGGACAGGGGACAATGAGCAGTTCTTC.

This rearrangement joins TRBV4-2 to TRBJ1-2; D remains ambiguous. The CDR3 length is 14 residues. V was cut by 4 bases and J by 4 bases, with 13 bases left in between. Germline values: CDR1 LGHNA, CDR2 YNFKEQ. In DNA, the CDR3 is TGTGCCAGCAGCCGGCCCCAGGAGGGCTATGGCTACACCTTC. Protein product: CASSRPQEGYGYTF.

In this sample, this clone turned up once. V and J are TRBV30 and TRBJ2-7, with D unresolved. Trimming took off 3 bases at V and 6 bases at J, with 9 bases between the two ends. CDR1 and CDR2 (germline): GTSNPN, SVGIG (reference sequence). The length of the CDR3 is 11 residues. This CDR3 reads CAWRSAGEQYF. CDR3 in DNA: TGTGCCTGGAGATCGGCCGGCGAGCAGTACTTC. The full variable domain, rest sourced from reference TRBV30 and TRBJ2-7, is SQTIHQWPATLVQPVGSPLSLECTVEGTSNPNLYWYRQAAGRGLQLLFYSVGIGQISSEVPQNLSASRPQDRQFILSSKKLLLSDSGFYLCAWRSAGEQYFGPGTRLTVT.

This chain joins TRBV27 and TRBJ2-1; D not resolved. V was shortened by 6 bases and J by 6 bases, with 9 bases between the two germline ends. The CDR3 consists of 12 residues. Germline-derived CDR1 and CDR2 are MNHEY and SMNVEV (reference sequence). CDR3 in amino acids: CASSIPTNEQFF. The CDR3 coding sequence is TGTGCCAGCAGCATACCAACCAATGAGCAGTTCTTC.

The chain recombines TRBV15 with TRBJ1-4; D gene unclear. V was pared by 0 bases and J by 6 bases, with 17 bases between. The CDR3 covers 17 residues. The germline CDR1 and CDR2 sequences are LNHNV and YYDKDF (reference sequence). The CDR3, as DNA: TGTGCCACCAGCAGAGAGAGAATGAGGGCGCGGGATGAAAAACTGTTTTTT. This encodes CATSRERMRARDEKLFF.

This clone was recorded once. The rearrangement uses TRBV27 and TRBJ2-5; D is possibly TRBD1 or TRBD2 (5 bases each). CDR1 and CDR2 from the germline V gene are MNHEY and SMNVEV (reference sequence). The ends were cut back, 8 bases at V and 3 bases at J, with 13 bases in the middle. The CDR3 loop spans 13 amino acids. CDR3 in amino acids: CASRQGEEETQYF. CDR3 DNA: TGTGCCAGCCGTCAGGGAGAAGAAGAGACCCAGTACTTC.

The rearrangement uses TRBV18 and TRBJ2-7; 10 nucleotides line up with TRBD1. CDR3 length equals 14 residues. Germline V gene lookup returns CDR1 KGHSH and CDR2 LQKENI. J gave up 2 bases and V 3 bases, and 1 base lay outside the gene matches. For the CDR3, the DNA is TGTGCCAGCTCACCGGGACAGGGGACCTACGAGCAGTACGTC. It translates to CASSPGQGTYEQYV.

The CDR3 DNA reads TGTGCCAGCAGAGGACAGGACCCTATCCAAGAGACCCAGTACTTC. This encodes CASRGQDPIQETQYF. V is TRBV2 and J is TRBJ2-5, with TRBD1 matching 7 bases. Germline CDR1 SNHLY, CDR2 FYNNEI. The CDR3 loop spans 15 amino acids. Trimming took 6 bases from V and 1 from J; bases not matched to a gene: 8.

CDR3 DNA: TGTGCCAGTAGTACAGGGCTAACTAACGAGCAGTACGTC. It encodes CASSTGLTNEQYV. The chain links TRBV19 to TRBJ2-7; weak D call: TRBD1 (5 bases). There are 13 residues in the CDR3. Trimming stripped 4 bases from V and 5 bases from J, with 12 bases between. Germline V gives CDR1 LNHDA, CDR2 SQIVND (reference sequence).

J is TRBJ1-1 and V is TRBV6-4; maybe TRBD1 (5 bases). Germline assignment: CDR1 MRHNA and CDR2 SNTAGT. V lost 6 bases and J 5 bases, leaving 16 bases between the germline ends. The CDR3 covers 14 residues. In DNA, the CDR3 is TGTGCCAGCAGCGACAAATCCTGGGGGACTGAAGCTTTCTTT. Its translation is CASSDKSWGTEAFF.

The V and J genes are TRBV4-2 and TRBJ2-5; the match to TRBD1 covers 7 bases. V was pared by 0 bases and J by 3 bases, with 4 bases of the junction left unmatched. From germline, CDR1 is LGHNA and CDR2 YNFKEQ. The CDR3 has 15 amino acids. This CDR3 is CASSQDPGTEETQYF. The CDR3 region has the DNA TGTGCCAGCAGCCAAGACCCCGGGACAGAAGAGACCCAGTACTTC.

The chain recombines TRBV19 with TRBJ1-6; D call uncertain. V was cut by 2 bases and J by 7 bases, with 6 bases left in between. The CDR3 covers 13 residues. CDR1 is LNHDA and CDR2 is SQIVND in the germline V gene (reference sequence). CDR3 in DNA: TGTGCCAGTAGTATATTCCCAAATTCACCCCTCCACTTT. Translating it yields CASSIFPNSPLHF.

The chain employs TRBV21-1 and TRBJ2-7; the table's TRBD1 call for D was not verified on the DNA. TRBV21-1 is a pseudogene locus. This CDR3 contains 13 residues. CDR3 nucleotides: TGTGCCAGCAGCAAAGAGACACCCTACGAGCAGTACGTC. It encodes CASSKETPYEQYV.

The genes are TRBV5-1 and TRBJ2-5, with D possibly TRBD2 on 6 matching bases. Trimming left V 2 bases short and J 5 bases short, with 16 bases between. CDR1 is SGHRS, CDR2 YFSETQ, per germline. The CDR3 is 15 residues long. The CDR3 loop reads CASSFMTSRLETQYF. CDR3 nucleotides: TGCGCCAGCAGCTTCATGACTAGTCGGCTGGAGACCCAGTACTTC.

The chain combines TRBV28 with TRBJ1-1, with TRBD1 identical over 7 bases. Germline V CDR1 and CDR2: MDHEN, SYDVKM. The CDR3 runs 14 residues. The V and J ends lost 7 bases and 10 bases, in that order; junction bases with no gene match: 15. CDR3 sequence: CASKLTMTGIVAFF. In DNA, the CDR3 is TGTGCCAGCAAACTGACAATGACAGGGATCGTAGCTTTCTTT.

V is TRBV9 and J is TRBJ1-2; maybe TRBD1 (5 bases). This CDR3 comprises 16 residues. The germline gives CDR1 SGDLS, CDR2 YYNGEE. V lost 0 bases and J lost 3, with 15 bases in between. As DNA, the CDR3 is TGTGCCAGCAGCGTAGGAACCTCAGGGCAAGACTATGGCTACACCTTC. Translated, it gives CASSVGTSGQDYGYTF.

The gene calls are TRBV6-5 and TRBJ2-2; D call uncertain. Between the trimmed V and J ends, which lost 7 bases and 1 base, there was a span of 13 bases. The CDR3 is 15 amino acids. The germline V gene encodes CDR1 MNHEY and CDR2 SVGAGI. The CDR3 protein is CASTPALGNTGELFF. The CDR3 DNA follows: TGTGCCAGCACCCCCGCCCTGGGGAACACCGGGGAGCTGTTTTTT.